This paragraph covers one T cell receptor (beta chain) sequence. Its target antigen remains unknown. This may come from a read error, since a much larger clone is one base off. The sample is drawn from a study of tumor-infiltrating lymphocytes in glioblastoma multiforme (dated by TCRdb to about 2017). For the wider study: The study tested whether intratumoral genomic heterogeneity fosters TIL diversity by jointly investigating somatic mutations, TIL diversity and immune response activity.

The study at large found these results: Clone frequencies may be distorted by RNA-based TCR sequencing because unequal numbers of TCR transcripts are carried by T cells. The authors noted that sorting T cells into functional subsets, which was not done in this study, would be a future improvement. Only one glioblastoma patient was included in the TCR and somatic mutation analysis, limiting generalizability.

Its CDR3 holds 17 amino acids, cysteine through phenylalanine. Of all the DNA, just the CDR3 is kept, 51 bases in frame from base 1. From a lookup of the germline V gene, CDR1 and CDR2 are MGHRA and YSYEKL. TCRB libraries were built from RNA via three nested multiplex PCR rounds using a modified ARM-PCR protocol with multiple V-beta primers and a C-beta primer. TCRB-specific cDNA was synthesized from 0.5 to 0.6 ug total RNA with ProtoScript II Reverse Transcriptase and a C-beta primer. The description of the TCRB libraries did not mention any unique molecular identifiers. The third PCR added barcodes and adapters over approximately 25 cycles with Deep VentR (exo-) polymerase, followed by gel purification of 250-500 bp bands. TCRB libraries were sequenced with 250 bp paired-end reads on an Illumina HiSeq 2500. In the source study's methods: Reads were cleaned with Trimmomatic, merged with FLASH, assigned V, D and J segments with MiGEC, and analyzed with VDJtools. Repertoire diversity was quantified with the Shannon-Wiener diversity index calculated using VDJtools. TCRdb reprocessed the public reads (quality trimming at Q25 with fastp, clone calling with MiXCR) and kept in-frame beta chains. When rows share a CDR3 protein, they turn into one entry using the most common DNA and genes. None of the V and J calls come from the authors' own analysis; TCRdb made them. The sample has around 15,000 distinct CDR3 sequences on record, 55% to 75% of them singletons. The ten largest clones capture around half of the sample.

For each of the approximately ten tumor samples, the AllPrep DNA/RNA mini kit was used to purify genomic DNA and total RNA simultaneously. Every RNA sample had an OD 260/280 ratio above 1.9 and an RNA integrity number above 6.5. This TCR was sampled from a male donor with glioblastoma. The chain is made from TRBV4-1 and TRBJ2-1, and 8 bases in between align with TRBD1. The specimen was brain tumor tissue. The DNA sequence follows: TGCGTCAGCAGCCATGACACCGGGACAGGAGACTACAATGAGCAGTTCTTC. This translates into CVSSHDTGTGDYNEQFF.